These 2 T cell receptor beta chains were all obtained from the same sample, sequenced in a study of blood T cell repertoires in COVID-19 (TCRdb year 2020). Libraries were built with the immunoSEQ multiplex PCR assay. TCRdb obtained this table from immuneACCESS and retained in-frame rearrangements with V and J assigned. These tables miss some clones; where compared with another copy, unresolved V genes account for less than half of the shortfall, and the remainder is unexplained. This sample has roughly 320,000 clones in its table, and 90% of those were observed once. The ten largest make up roughly 5.9% of the sample. Sequenced sample: peripheral blood. Receptors originate from a woman in her forties or fifties with COVID-19, enrolled during active disease.

The J gene is TRBJ1-2, the V gene TRBV24-1; 8 nucleotides match TRBD1. Germline V CDR1 and CDR2: KGHDR, SFDVKD. J was trimmed by 5 bases and V by 4 bases; bases with no gene match: 5. The CDR3 consists of 14 residues. The CDR3 DNA sequence: TGTGCCACCAGTGACCCGGGACAGGAGTATGGCTACACCTTC. Translating gives CATSDPGQEYGYTF.

This chain joins TRBV5-1 and TRBJ2-1, with TRBD2 as a possible D gene (7 bases). Germline assignment: CDR1 SGHRS and CDR2 YFSETQ. V was trimmed by 5 bases and J by 9 bases, leaving 21 bases between them. The CDR3 is made up of 15 amino acids. The CDR3 nucleotides read TGCGCCAGCAGGCCTAGGGGGGGAAGTTTGGGTGAGCAGTTCTTC. Protein sequence: CASRPRGGSLGEQFF.